Below are 30 T cell receptor beta chains sequenced from a single sample in a study of T cell repertoires in cytomegalovirus infection. TCRdb independently ran MiXCR on the reads; one entry per CDR3 protein. The data show approximately 750,000 distinct CDR3 sequences, less than 40% seen once. Sequencing was performed on PBMCs. All receptors derive from a human donor in good health (CMV status not recorded). Some clones in this sample may be carry-over from other donors' samples.

V and J are TRBV28 and TRBJ1-1, with TRBD1 as a possible D gene (6 bases). Germline V gives CDR1 MDHEN, CDR2 SYDVKM. V lost 5 bases to trimming and J lost 5 bases, with 15 bases between them. The CDR3 is 14 amino acids. The CDR3, as DNA: TGTGCCAGCAGTATCACAGGGTTGGAGACTGAAGCTTTCTTT. Protein product: CASSITGLETEAFF.

This clonotype showed up just a few times. J is TRBJ2-5 and V is TRBV9; 7 positions match TRBD2. The CDR3 extends over 15 amino acids. The germline V gene has CDR1 SGDLS and CDR2 YYNGEE. The J segment lost 0 bases and the V segment lost 2 bases, leaving 4 bases of the junction unmatched. The CDR3 DNA follows: TGTGCCAGCAGCGTTCGAGCGGGGTACCAAGAGACCCAGTACTTC. Translation: CASSVRAGYQETQYF. Drawing the rest from reference TRBV9 and TRBJ2-5, the complete variable domain is DSGVTQTPKHLITATGQRVTLRCSPRSGDLSVYWYQQSLDQGLQFLIQYYNGEERAKGNILERFSAQQFPDLHSELNLSSLELGDSALYFCASSVRAGYQETQYFGPGTRLLVL.

V is TRBV28 and J is TRBJ2-7, with D uncertain. V was shortened by 2 bases and J by 5 bases, with 10 bases between the two germline ends. Germline assignment: CDR1 MDHEN and CDR2 SYDVKM. This CDR3 is built from 13 residues. The CDR3 sequence is CASSLPHTNEQYF. In DNA, the CDR3 is TGTGCCAGCAGTTTACCCCACACCAACGAGCAGTACTTC.

This chain joins TRBV7-4 and TRBJ1-4, with no clear D. Germline V gene data show CDR1 as SGHVT and CDR2 as SQSDAQ. The ends were cut back, 0 bases at V and 0 bases at J, with 11 bases in the middle. CDR3 size: 17 residues. The CDR3 sequence: CASSLASLRSTNEKLFF. The CDR3, as DNA: TGTGCCAGCAGCTTAGCCAGCCTCAGATCAACTAATGAAAAACTGTTTTTT. Complete variable domain (other parts from reference TRBV7-4 and TRBJ1-4): GAGVSQSPRYKVAKRGRDVALRCDSISGHVTLYWYRQTLGQGSEVLTYSQSDAQRDKSGRPSGRFSAERPERSVSTLKIQRTEQGDSAVYLCASSLASLRSTNEKLFFGSGTQLSVL.

There are many counts of this clonotype. The genes are TRBV7-2 and TRBJ1-1, with D perhaps matching TRBD1 (6 bases). With 4 bases removed from V and 9 bases from J, the gap between germline ends came to 21 bases. Per germline, CDR1 SGHTA and CDR2 FQGNSA. The CDR3 has 15 amino acids. CDR3 in amino acids: CASSSLWGHEIKAFF. CDR3 DNA: TGTGCCAGCAGCTCACTTTGGGGACACGAGATAAAAGCTTTCTTT. Supplemented by reference TRBV7-2 and TRBJ1-1, the full variable domain reads GAGVSQSPSNKVTEKGKDVELRCDPISGHTALYWYRQSLGQGLEFLIYFQGNSAPDKSGLPSDRFSAERTGGSVSTLTIQRTQQEDSAVYLCASSSLWGHEIKAFFGQGTRLTVV.

This chain connects TRBV7-2 to TRBJ1-2; 9 bases agree with TRBD1. This CDR3 comprises 14 residues. Germline trimming cut 4 bases from V and 6 bases from J; bases unmatched to any gene: 6. CDR1 and CDR2 from the germline V gene are SGHTA and FQGNSA. The CDR3 nucleotides are TGTGCCAGCAGCTCCCCTCACAGGGGGCATGGCTACACCTTC. It translates to CASSSPHRGHGYTF.

This clonotype was observed many times. The V gene is TRBV7-9, the J gene TRBJ1-6; possible D gene TRBD1, 6 bases. The CDR3 spans 15 residues. V was cut by 4 bases and J by 7 bases, with 14 bases left in between. Germline CDR1 SEHNR, CDR2 FQNEAQ (reference sequence). The CDR3 nucleotides read TGTGCCAGCAGCTCCAACCAGGGGAGGAATTCACCCCTCCACTTT. Its translation: CASSSNQGRNSPLHF.

This clonotype was observed a handful of times. The chain is built from TRBV2 and TRBJ1-1; 11 bases line up with TRBD1. V trimming: 6 bases; J trimming: 2 bases; junction bases outside the gene matches: 8. The CDR3 is made up of 16 amino acids. CDR1 and CDR2 from the germline V gene are SNHLY and FYNNEI. DNA for the CDR3: TGTGCCAGCAGCCACCCGGGACAGGGGGTTAACACTGAAGCTTTCTTT. It codes for CASSHPGQGVNTEAFF.

This clonotype has only a few counts. The chain employs TRBV19 and TRBJ1-1; a possible D gene is TRBD1 (6 bases). The V end lost 5 bases, the J end lost 0 bases, and 13 bases lay between the germline ends. The CDR3 runs 15 residues. Germline CDR1 reads LNHDA; CDR2 reads SQIVND (reference sequence). The DNA of the CDR3 is TGTGCCAGTAGTGTAACAGGGACCTTGAACACTGAAGCTTTCTTT. Translated, it gives CASSVTGTLNTEAFF.

The chain joins TRBV7-1 to TRBJ1-5; D is possibly TRBD1 (6 bases). Being an ORF, TRBV7-1 has a function that is uncertain. The V gene lost 4 bases and the J gene lost 9 bases, with 16 bases spanning the gap. The CDR3 loop spans 14 amino acids. The CDR3 spells CASSYQGPGMPQHF. For the CDR3, the DNA is TGTGCCAGCAGCTACCAGGGGCCAGGTATGCCCCAGCATTTT.

This clonotype was seen a handful of times. This rearrangement joins TRBV5-8 to TRBJ2-1; maybe TRBD1 (5 bases). The CDR3 is made up of 17 amino acids. Germline V gene lookup returns CDR1 SGHTS and CDR2 YDEGEE. Trimming removed 4 bases from V and 6 bases from J, with 23 bases in between. For the CDR3, the DNA is TGTGCCAGCAGCCTTTACACGACAGATTCCCTTGCCAATGAGCAGTTCTTC. Residues: CASSLYTTDSLANEQFF.

This chain joins TRBV7-9 and TRBJ2-2; D is unresolved. CDR3 size: 12 residues. Trimming removed 4 bases from V and 6 bases from J, with 6 bases in between. Germline CDR1 is SEHNR and CDR2 is FQNEAQ (reference sequence). The CDR3 is CASSSIPGELFF. CDR3 in DNA: TGTGCCAGCAGCTCCATTCCCGGGGAGCTGTTTTTT.

In this sample, this clonotype turned up a few times. The gene calls are TRBV6-1 and TRBJ2-1, with 12 bases aligning to TRBD1. CDR1 and CDR2 (germline): MNHNS, SASEGT. The CDR3 runs to 14 residues. Losses at the gene ends were 9 bases for V and 8 bases for J; bases not matched to a gene: 8. The DNA of the CDR3 is TGTGCCAGTACTCCGGGACAGGGGGCTTATGAGCAGTTCTTC. Translated, it gives CASTPGQGAYEQFF.

The chain couples TRBV19 to TRBJ1-1; a weak D match, TRBD1 (6 bases). CDR3 length: 15 residues. Germline loops: CDR1 LNHDA, CDR2 SQIVND (reference sequence). V was pared by 3 bases and J by 0 bases, with 11 bases between. Here the CDR3 DNA reads TGTGCCAGTAGTATCCGGGGGGGCATGAACACTGAAGCTTTCTTT. This sequence encodes CASSIRGGMNTEAFF.

The genes are TRBV20-1 and TRBJ2-5; the D is unclear. Germline V CDR1 and CDR2: DFQATT, SNEGSKA (reference sequence). The CDR3 runs to 11 residues. CDR3 in DNA: TGCAGCGCTTCCAGAGAAGAGACCCAGTACTTC. Translation gives CSASREETQYF.

J is TRBJ2-7 and V is TRBV20-1, with no clear D. The V end was cut by 3 bases, the J end by 3 bases, with 12 bases between. The germline V gene encodes CDR1 DFQATT and CDR2 SNEGSKA (reference sequence). There are 13 residues in the CDR3. CDR3 sequence: CSASSGPLYEQYF. For the CDR3, the DNA is TGCAGTGCTAGTTCCGGTCCCCTCTACGAGCAGTACTTC.

This clonotype was counted between two and nine times. This chain uses TRBV7-8 with TRBJ1-5; no firm D call. The V end was cut by 1 base, the J end by 9 bases, with 22 bases between. The CDR3 length is 17 residues. Germline assignment: CDR1 SGHVS and CDR2 FQNEAQ. The CDR3 region is CASSLVGGSLTVGPQHF. CDR3 in DNA: TGTGCCAGCAGCTTAGTAGGCGGCAGCCTAACAGTGGGGCCCCAGCATTTT. The full variable domain, in which reference TRBV7-8 and TRBJ1-5 provide the parts outside the CDR3, is GAGVSQSPRYKVAKRGQDVALRCDPISGHVSLFWYQQALGQGPEFLTYFQNEAQLDKSGLPSDRFFAERPEGSVSTLKIQRTQQEDSAVYLCASSLVGGSLTVGPQHFGDGTRLSIL.

The V gene is TRBV6-8, the J gene TRBJ1-1; 10 nucleotides agree with TRBD1. V shed 6 bases and J 4 bases; nucleotides not matched to a gene: 5. The CDR3 is 14 residues long. Germline V gene lookup returns CDR1 MNHGY and CDR2 SAAAGT. The CDR3 region has the DNA TGTGCCAGCAGGCCGACAGGGGGCATCACTGAAGCTTTCTTT. This codes for CASRPTGGITEAFF.

This clonotype was seen only a few times. The chain couples TRBV12-3 or TRBV12-4 to TRBJ1-2; D unclear. With 5 bases removed from V and 1 base from J, the gap between germline ends came to 8 bases. CDR3 length: 13 residues. The CDR3, as DNA: TGTGCCAGCAGTCCCGCGGATAACTATGGCTACACCTTC. Translated, it gives CASSPADNYGYTF.

The V gene is TRBV7-9, the J gene TRBJ2-7; possibly TRBD1 for D (6 bases). Trimming shortened V by 5 bases and J by 6 bases, and 8 bases separated the two germline ends. Germline V gene lookup returns CDR1 SEHNR and CDR2 FQNEAQ (reference sequence). The CDR3 runs 11 residues. The CDR3 sequence is CASSPGAEQYF. The CDR3 DNA sequence: TGTGCCAGCAGCCCAGGGGCCGAGCAGTACTTC.

V usage is TRBV4-1 and J usage is TRBJ2-1, with TRBD1 matching over 7 bases. V dropped 0 bases and J dropped 5; count of bases not matched to a gene: 4. Germline loops: CDR1 MGHRA, CDR2 YSYEKL. This CDR3 spans 15 amino acids. The CDR3 nucleotides read TGCGCCAGCAGCCAAGATCGTAGGGGGCACAATGAGCAGTTCTTC. This encodes CASSQDRRGHNEQFF.

This clonotype showed up just once. V is TRBV11-1 and J is TRBJ2-1; TRBD2 aligns across 9 bases. The CDR3 is 18 residues long. Trimming removed 3 bases from V and 1 base from J; junction bases left unmatched: 10. Germline assignment: CDR1 SGHAT and CDR2 FQDESV (reference sequence). As DNA, the CDR3 is TGTGCCAGCAGCTTTTTAAGCCTGGCGGGAGGGTCCTACAATGAGCAGTTCTTC. Protein sequence: CASSFLSLAGGSYNEQFF.

Written as DNA, the CDR3 is TGTGCCAGCGGCCGAGACACCGGGGAGCTGTTTTTT. This codes for CASGRDTGELFF. The chain carries TRBV12-3 or TRBV12-4 and TRBJ2-2; D is unresolved. With 8 bases removed from V and 3 bases from J, the gap between germline ends came to 7 bases. The CDR3 has 12 amino acids.

The V gene is TRBV3-1, the J gene TRBJ2-1; 15 bases match TRBD2. The CDR3 is 18 residues long. Germline values: CDR1 LGHDT, CDR2 YNNKEL (reference sequence). The J segment lost 9 bases and the V segment lost 1 base, leaving 10 bases of the junction unmatched. The CDR3 nucleotides read TGTGCCAGCAGCCAAGTCCTCACACCGGGACTAGCGGGAGGTGAGCAGTTCTTC. Translation: CASSQVLTPGLAGGEQFF.

This chain joins TRBV19 and TRBJ2-2; D gene uncertain. The CDR3 loop spans 13 amino acids. The V end was cut by 9 bases, the J end by 1 base, with 9 bases between. Germline CDR1 is LNHDA and CDR2 is SQIVND (reference sequence). In nucleotides, the CDR3 is TGTGCCAGGTGGGATGTGAACACCGGGGAGCTGTTTTTT. The encoded protein is CARWDVNTGELFF.

This rearrangement joins TRBV7-6 to TRBJ1-2; D remains ambiguous. Looked up from germline, CDR1 is SGHVS and CDR2 is FNYEAQ. This CDR3 region has 13 residues. V was trimmed by 4 bases and J by 7 bases, leaving 13 bases between them. Here the CDR3 reads CASSSGLVGGYTF. The CDR3 nucleotides read TGTGCCAGCAGCTCCGGGCTTGTCGGTGGCTACACCTTC.

V usage is TRBV7-3 and J usage is TRBJ1-1, with D possibly being TRBD1 (5 bases). Trimming took off 8 bases at V and 7 bases at J, with 26 bases between the two ends. This CDR3 is built from 16 residues. Germline V lookup: CDR1 SGHTA, CDR2 FQGTGA. CDR3 nucleotides: TGTGCCAGCGGCATAACAACTCCGGGGACCGGGGGTGAAGCTTTCTTT. Its translation: CASGITTPGTGGEAFF. Full variable domain (remainder filled in from reference TRBV7-3 and TRBJ1-1): GAGVSQTPSNKVTEKGKYVELRCDPISGHTALYWYRQSLGQGPEFLIYFQGTGAADDSGLPNDRFFAVRPEGSVSTLKIQRTERGDSAVYLCASGITTPGTGGEAFFGQGTRLTVV.

This chain connects TRBV10-3 to TRBJ2-7, with TRBD2 matching over 9 bases. With V trimmed by 5 bases and J by 0 bases, 5 bases remained unmatched. Germline V gene data show CDR1 as ENHRY and CDR2 as SYGVKD. This CDR3 has 15 residues. The CDR3 bases are TGTGCCATCAGTCGACTAGCGGTGAACTCCTACGAGCAGTACTTC. Protein: CAISRLAVNSYEQYF.

The chain combines TRBV12-3 or TRBV12-4 with TRBJ1-1, with D maybe TRBD1 (5 bases). Trimming shortened V by 6 bases and J by 4 bases, and 15 bases separated the two germline ends. This CDR3 contains 14 residues. CDR3 bases: TGTGCCAGCAGCCTCTTTTGGGACGGCACTGAAGCTTTCTTT. The encoded protein is CASSLFWDGTEAFF.

A few counts support this clonotype. J is TRBJ1-3 and V is TRBV6-6, with D perhaps matching TRBD1 (5 bases). Germline V gene lookup returns CDR1 MNHNY and CDR2 SVGAGI (reference sequence). The CDR3 is 11 residues long. Trimming pared 1 base from V and 16 bases from J, leaving 11 bases between. In nucleotides, the CDR3 is TGTGCCAGCAGTTACTTGGGGCGAGGGTATTTT. This translates into CASSYLGRGYF.